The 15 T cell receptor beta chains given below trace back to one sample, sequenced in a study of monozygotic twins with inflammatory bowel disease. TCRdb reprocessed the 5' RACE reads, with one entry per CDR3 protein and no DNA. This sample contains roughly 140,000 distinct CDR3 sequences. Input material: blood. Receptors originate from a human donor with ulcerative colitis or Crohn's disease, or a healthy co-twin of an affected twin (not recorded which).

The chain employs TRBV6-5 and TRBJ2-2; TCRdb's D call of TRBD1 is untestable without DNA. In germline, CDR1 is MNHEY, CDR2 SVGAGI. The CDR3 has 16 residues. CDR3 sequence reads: CASSYSGTWNTGELFF.

The CDR3 sequence is CASSRQRGRGYTF. The rearrangement uses TRBV4-3 and TRBJ1-2. CDR1 and CDR2 from the germline V gene are LGHNA and YSLEER. The CDR3 contains 13 residues.

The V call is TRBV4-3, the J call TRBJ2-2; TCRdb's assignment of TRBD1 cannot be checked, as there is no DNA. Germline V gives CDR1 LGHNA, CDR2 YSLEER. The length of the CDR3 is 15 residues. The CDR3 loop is CASSQDRGDTGELFF.

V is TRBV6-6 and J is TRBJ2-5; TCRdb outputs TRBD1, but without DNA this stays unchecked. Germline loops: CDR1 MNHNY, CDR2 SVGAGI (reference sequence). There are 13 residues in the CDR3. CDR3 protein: CASGTGVGETQYF.

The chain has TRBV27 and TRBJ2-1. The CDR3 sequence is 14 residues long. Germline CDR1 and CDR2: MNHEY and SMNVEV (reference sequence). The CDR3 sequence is CASSPYSSYNEQFF.

CDR3 in amino acids: CSARVPGRQPQHF. The chain is built from TRBV20-1 and TRBJ1-5; there is no DNA to check the TCRdb D call of TRBD1. The V gene's germline CDR1 is DFQATT and CDR2 SNEGSKA (reference sequence). This CDR3 region has 13 residues.

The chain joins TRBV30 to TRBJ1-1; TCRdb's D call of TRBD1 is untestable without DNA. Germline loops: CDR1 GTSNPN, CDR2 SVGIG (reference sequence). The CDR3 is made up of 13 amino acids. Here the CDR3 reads CARDRRLATEAFF.

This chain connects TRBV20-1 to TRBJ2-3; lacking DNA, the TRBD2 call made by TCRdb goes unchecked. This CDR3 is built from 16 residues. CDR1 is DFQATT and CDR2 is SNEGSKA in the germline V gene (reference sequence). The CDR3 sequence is CSASPSGGPKTDTQYF.

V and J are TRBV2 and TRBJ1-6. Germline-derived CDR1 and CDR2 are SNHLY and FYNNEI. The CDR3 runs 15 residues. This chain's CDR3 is CASSEITSYNSPLHF.

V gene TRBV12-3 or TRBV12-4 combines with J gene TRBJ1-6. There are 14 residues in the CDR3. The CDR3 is CASSADLNNSPLHF.

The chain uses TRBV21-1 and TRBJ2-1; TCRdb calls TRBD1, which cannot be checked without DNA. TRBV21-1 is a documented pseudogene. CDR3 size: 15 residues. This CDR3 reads CASSKPPSSYNEQFF.

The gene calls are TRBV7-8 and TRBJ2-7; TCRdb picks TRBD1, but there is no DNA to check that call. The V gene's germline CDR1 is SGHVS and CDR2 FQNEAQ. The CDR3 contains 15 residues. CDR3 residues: CASSHGQGIPYEQYF.

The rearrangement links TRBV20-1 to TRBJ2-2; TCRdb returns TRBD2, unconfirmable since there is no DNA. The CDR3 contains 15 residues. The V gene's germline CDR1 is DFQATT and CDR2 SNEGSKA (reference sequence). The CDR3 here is CSARFGGVPAGELFF.

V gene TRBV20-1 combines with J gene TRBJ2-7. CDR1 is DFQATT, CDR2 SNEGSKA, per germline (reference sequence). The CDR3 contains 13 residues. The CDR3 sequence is CSARETLTYEQYF.

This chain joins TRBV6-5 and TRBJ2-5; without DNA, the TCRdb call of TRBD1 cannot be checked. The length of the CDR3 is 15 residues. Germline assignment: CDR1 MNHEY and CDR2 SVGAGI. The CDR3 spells CASSSFTGWMETQYF.